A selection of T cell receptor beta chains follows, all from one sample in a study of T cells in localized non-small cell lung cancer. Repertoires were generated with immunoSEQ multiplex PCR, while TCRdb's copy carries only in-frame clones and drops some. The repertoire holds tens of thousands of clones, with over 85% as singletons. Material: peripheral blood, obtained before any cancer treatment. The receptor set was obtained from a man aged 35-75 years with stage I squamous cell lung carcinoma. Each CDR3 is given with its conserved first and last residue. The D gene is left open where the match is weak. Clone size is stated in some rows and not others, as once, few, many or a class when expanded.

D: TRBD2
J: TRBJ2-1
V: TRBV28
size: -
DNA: TGTGCCAGCAAATCCCTAAGGTCACTAGCGGGAGTATTAAATGAGCAGTTCTTC
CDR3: CASKSLRSLAGVLNEQFF

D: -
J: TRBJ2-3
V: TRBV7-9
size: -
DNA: TGTGCCAGCAGCCCGAAGTCCGGGACACACACAGATACGCAGTATTTT
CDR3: CASSPKSGTHTDTQYF

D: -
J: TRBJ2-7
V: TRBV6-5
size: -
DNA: TGTGCCAGCAGCTCTCAGGTAGGCCGGGGGTACGAGCAGTACTTC
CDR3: CASSSQVGRGYEQYF

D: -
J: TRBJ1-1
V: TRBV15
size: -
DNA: TGTGCCACCAGCAGAGATTCGGCCATGAACACTGAAGCTTTCTTT
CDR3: CATSRDSAMNTEAFF

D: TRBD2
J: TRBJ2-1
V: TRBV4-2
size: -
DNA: TGTGCCAGCAGCCACGCCACTAGCGGGAGTTACAATGAGCAGTTCTTC
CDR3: CASSHATSGSYNEQFF

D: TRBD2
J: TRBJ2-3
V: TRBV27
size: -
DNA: TGTGCCAGCAGTGCCTATCTAGCGGGAGTGACAGATACGCAGTATTTT
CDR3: CASSAYLAGVTDTQYF

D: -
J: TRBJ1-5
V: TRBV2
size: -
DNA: TGTGCCAGCAGTGATTTTTACCGTAATCAGCCCCAGCATTTT
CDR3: CASSDFYRNQPQHF

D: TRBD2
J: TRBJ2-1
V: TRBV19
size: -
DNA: TGTGCCAGTAGTATAGATCTGGTTAGCGGGAGTCCCAATGAGCAGTTCTTC
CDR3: CASSIDLVSGSPNEQFF

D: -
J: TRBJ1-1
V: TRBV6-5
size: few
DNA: TGTGCCAGCAGTTCTACGGTGAACACTGAAGCTTTCTTT
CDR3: CASSSTVNTEAFF

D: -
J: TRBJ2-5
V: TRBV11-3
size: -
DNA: TGTGCCAGCAGCGGGGGTCGGTCGGAGACCCAGTACTTC
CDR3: CASSGGRSETQYF

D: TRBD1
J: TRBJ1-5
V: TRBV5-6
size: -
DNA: TGTGCCAGCAGCTTGTCGGGACAGGGGAAGGGCAATCAGCCCCAGCATTTT
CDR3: CASSLSGQGKGNQPQHF